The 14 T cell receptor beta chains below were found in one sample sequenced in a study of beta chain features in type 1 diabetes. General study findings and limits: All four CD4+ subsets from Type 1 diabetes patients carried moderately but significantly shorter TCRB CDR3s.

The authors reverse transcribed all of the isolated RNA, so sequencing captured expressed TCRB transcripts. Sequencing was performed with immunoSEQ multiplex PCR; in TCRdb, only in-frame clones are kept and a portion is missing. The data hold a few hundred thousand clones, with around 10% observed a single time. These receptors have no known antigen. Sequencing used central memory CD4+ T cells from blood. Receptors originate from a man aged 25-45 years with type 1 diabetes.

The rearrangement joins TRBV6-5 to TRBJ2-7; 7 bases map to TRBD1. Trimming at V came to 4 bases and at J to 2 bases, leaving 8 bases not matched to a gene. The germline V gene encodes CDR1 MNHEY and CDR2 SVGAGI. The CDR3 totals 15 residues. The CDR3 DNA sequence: TGTGCCAGCAGTTCCGACAGGGCCTTTCCCTACGAGCAGTACTTC. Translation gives CASSSDRAFPYEQYF.

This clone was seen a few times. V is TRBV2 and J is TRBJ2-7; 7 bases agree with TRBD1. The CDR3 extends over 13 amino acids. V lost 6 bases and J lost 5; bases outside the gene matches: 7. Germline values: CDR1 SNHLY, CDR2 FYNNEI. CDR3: CASSDRAVNEQYF. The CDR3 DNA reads TGTGCCAGCAGCGACAGGGCAGTCAACGAGCAGTACTTC.

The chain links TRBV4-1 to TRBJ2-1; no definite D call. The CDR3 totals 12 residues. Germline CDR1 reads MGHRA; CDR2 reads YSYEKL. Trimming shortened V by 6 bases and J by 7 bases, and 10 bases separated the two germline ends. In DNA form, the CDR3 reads TGCGCCAGCAGTCGGTCTTGGAATGAGCAGTTCTTC. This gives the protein CASSRSWNEQFF.

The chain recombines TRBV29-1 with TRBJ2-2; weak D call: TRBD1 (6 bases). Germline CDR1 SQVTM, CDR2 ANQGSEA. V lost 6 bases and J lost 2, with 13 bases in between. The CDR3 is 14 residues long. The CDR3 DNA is TGCAGCGTGAACAGGGAATTAAACACCGGGGAGCTGTTTTTT. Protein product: CSVNRELNTGELFF.

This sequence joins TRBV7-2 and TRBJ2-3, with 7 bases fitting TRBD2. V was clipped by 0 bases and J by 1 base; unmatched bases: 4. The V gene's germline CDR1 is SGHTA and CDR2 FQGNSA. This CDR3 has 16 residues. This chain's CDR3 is CASSLAMLAGTDTQYF. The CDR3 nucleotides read TGTGCCAGCAGCTTAGCGATGCTAGCGGGCACAGATACGCAGTATTTT.

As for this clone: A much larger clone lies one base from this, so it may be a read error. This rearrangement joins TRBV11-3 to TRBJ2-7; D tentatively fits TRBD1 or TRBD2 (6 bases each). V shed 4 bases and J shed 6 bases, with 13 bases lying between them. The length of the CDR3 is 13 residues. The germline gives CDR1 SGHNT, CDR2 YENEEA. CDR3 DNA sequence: TGTGCCAGCAGCTCCCCTTGGGGGGCCGAGCAGTACTTC. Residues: CASSSPWGAEQYF.

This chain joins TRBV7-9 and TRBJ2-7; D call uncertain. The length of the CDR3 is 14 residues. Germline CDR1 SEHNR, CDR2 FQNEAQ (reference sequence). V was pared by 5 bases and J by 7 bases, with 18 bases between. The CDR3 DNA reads TGTGCCAGCAGCCAACCGCCCAACCAGATGGAGCAGTACTTC. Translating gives CASSQPPNQMEQYF.

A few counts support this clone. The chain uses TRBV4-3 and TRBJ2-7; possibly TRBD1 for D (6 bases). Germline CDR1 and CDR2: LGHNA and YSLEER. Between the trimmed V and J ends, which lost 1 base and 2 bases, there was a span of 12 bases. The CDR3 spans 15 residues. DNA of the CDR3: TGCGCCAGCAGCCAAGTACAGGGATACGCCTACGAGCAGTACTTC. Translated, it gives CASSQVQGYAYEQYF.

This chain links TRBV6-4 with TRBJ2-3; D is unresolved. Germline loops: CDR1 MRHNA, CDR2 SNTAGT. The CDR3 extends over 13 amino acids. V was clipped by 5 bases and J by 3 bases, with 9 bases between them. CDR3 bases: TGTGCCAGCAGTTTTTCCATTACAGATACGCAGTATTTT. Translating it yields CASSFSITDTQYF.

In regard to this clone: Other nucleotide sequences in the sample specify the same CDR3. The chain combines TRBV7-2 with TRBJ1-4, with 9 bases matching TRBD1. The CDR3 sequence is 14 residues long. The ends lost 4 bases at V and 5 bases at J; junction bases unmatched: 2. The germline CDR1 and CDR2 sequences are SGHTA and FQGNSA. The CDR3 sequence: CASSSGTGNEKLFF. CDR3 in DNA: TGTGCCAGCAGCTCCGGGACAGGGAATGAAAAACTGTTTTTT.

As DNA, the CDR3 is TGTGCCAGCAGCCCGGGTTTTACGGGGGCCAACGTCCTGACTTTC. It yields the protein CASSPGFTGANVLTF. This chain links TRBV11-2 with TRBJ2-6; D is undetermined. V shed 5 bases and J shed 4 bases, with 12 bases lying between them. Germline V gene sequence: CDR1 SGHAT, CDR2 FQNNGV. CDR3 size: 15 residues.

The CDR3 bases are TGTGCCAGCTCACCAGGTAAAACAGGGGGCCCGCAACATTTT. This sequence encodes CASSPGKTGGPQHF. The chain combines TRBV18 with TRBJ1-5; 9 bases match TRBD1. CDR3 length equals 14 residues. CDR1 KGHSH and CDR2 LQKENI come from the germline V gene. V dropped 2 bases and J dropped 16; count of bases not matched to a gene: 12.

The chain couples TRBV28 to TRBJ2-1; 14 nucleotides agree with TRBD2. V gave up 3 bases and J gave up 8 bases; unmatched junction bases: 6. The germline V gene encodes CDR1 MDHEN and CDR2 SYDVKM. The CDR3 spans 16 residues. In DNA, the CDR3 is TGTGCCAGCAGTTTTTCCGGGACTAGCGGGAGCTATGAGCAGTTCTTC. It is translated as CASSFSGTSGSYEQFF.

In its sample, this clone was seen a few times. CDR3 in DNA: TGTGCCAGCAGTTACTGGGGACCCTCCTACGAGCAGTACTTC. It yields the protein CASSYWGPSYEQYF. J is TRBJ2-7 and V is TRBV28; either TRBD1 or TRBD2 may fit D (5 bases each). The germline V gene has CDR1 MDHEN and CDR2 SYDVKM. V lost 4 bases to trimming and J lost 0 bases, with 10 bases between them. CDR3 size: 14 residues.